This T cell receptor (beta chain) was identified during a study of cytomegalovirus exposure and HLA in healthy donors. Study-wide context: Around 190 million T cells yielded more than 90 million unique TCR beta sequences, as an earlier analysis found.

The PCR ran on 60 Vbeta and 13 Jbeta primers. The repertoire was sequenced with immunoSEQ multiplex PCR; TCRdb's copy has only in-frame clones and lacks some. The repertoire consists of 120,000 to 150,000 clones, with roughly two thirds occurring once and the leading ten covering 1% to 1.5%. The CDR3 is made up of 15 amino acids. Trimming took off 3 bases at V and 5 bases at J, with 17 bases between the two ends. The germline V gene encodes CDR1 SGHDT and CDR2 YYEEEE. As to this clone: Its specificity is unknown.

Study observations and caveats: Analysis performed later found about 17,000 TCR beta sequences associated with HLA alleles at 0.05 false discovery rate.

The V and J genes are TRBV5-6 and TRBJ1-2, with TRBD1 as a possible D gene (6 bases). The sequenced material came from PBMCs. This sequence originates from a woman in her thirties or forties in good health and CMV-seronegative. CDR3 DNA sequence: TGTGCCAGCAGCTCTGTCGTGTCAGGGGAGTATGGCTACACCTTC. Its translation: CASSSVVSGEYGYTF.